Listed below are T cell receptor beta chains from one sample, sequenced in a study of blood T cell repertoires in COVID-19. Here immunoSEQ multiplex PCR was the method, and the copy in TCRdb shows in-frame clones only, minus some. The table lists about 260,000 clones, about nine tenths of them singletons. The specimen was PBMCs or T cells enriched from blood (not recorded which). The receptors stem from a woman aged 25-40 years with acute COVID-19. Both conserved end residues are part of each CDR3. Each record gives: D gene, J gene, V gene, clone size, CDR3 DNA, CDR3 protein. A D gene is named only where the DNA matches it firmly. Size is stated for part of the rows, as once, few or many counts, or as a class when the clone is expanded.

- TRBJ1-5 TRBV19 - TGTGCCAGTAGTATTGGGCGAAGGAGCAATCAGCCCCAGCATTTT CASSIGRRSNQPQHF
- TRBJ2-7 TRBV28 - TGTGCCAGCAGTTTAAATGCAGGGCCTGGGGAGCAGTACTTC CASSLNAGPGEQYF
- TRBJ2-7 TRBV6-5 once TGTGCCAGCAGGTTGAGTCCCGTCGGCGAGCAGTACTTC CASRLSPVGEQYF
- TRBJ1-1 TRBV2 - TGTGCCAGCAGGTCAGTCGGAGTTGGGTACACTGAAGCTTTCTTT CASRSVGVGYTEAFF
TRBD1 TRBJ1-1 TRBV19 - TGTGCCAGTAGTATGCCCCAGGGGGCGTTTGATCTGATGAACACTGAAGCTTTCTTT CASSMPQGAFDLMNTEAFF
TRBD1 TRBJ1-4 TRBV28 - TGTGCCAGCAGTTTTGGACAGGGTGGGCCTAATGAAAAACTGTTTTTT CASSFGQGGPNEKLFF
- TRBJ2-3 TRBV15 - TGTGCCACCAGCAGCGTCTACCGCACAGATACGCAGTATTTT CATSSVYRTDTQYF
- TRBJ2-4 TRBV28 - TGTGCCAGCAGTTTACCCCGATCTACCTTAGCCAAAAACATTCAGTACTTC CASSLPRSTLAKNIQYF
TRBD2 TRBJ2-2 TRBV7-2 - TGTGCCAGCAGCGGAAAGGCGGGGGGCGGCGGGGAGCTGTTTTTT CASSGKAGGGGELFF
TRBD1 TRBJ1-6 TRBV9 - TGTGCCAGCAGCGCAAACTCGGGACAGGGGGCCAATTCACCCCTCCACTTT CASSANSGQGANSPLHF
- TRBJ2-6 TRBV6-5 few TGTGCCAGCAGTTACGGGGGGAGCTCTGGGGCCAACGTCCTGACTTTC CASSYGGSSGANVLTF
- TRBJ1-1 TRBV19 - TGTGCCAGTAAAGTCCAGGGGTCCACTGAAGCTTTCTTT CASKVQGSTEAFF
- TRBJ2-1 TRBV2 - TGTGCCAGCAGTCCTCGGGGGGCTAGCGTTTCCTCCTACAATGAGCAGTTCTTC CASSPRGASVSSYNEQFF
- TRBJ2-7 TRBV6-1 once TGTGCCAGCAGTGAAGGGGCTCCCCCGGGGGAGCAGTACTTC CASSEGAPPGEQYF
- TRBJ2-7 TRBV3-1/TRBV3-2 - TGTGCCAGCAGCCAAGTTGCGACTGCCGTGGAGCAGTACTTC CASSQVATAVEQYF
- TRBJ2-7 TRBV24-1 - TGTGCCACCAGGGGGAGAAGGGGGAGCGAGCAGTACTTC CATRGRRGSEQYF
TRBD1 TRBJ1-2 TRBV15 - TGTGCCACCAGCAGAGATCGACAGGGGGGCTATGGCTACACCTTC CATSRDRQGGYGYTF
TRBD2 TRBJ2-7 TRBV5-1 - TGCGCCAGCAGCTTGGTTTCTAGCGGGAGTGATATGGCCTACGAGCAGTACTTC CASSLVSSGSDMAYEQYF
TRBD2 TRBJ2-7 TRBV5-1 - TGCGCCAGCAGCTTGGGTAGCGGGAGTGACGTCTACGAGCAGTACTTC CASSLGSGSDVYEQYF
TRBD1 TRBJ2-4 TRBV2 - TGTGCCAGCAGTGTTTGGACAGGGAGTGACATTCAGTACTTC CASSVWTGSDIQYF
TRBD2 TRBJ2-3 TRBV30 - TGTGCCTGGGACTTAGCGGGCTCGGAGGCAGATACGCAGTATTTT CAWDLAGSEADTQYF
TRBD1 TRBJ2-3 TRBV19 - TGTGCCAGTGGACAGGGGGGTGGGTCGTTCCGCACAGATACGCAGTATTTT CASGQGGGSFRTDTQYF
- TRBJ2-5 TRBV7-9 - TGTGCCAGCAGCTCCAGCCAAGAGACCCAGTACTTC CASSSSQETQYF
- TRBJ1-2 TRBV19 - TGTGCCAGTAGTATAACTAGGGACTATGGCTACACCTTC CASSITRDYGYTF
TRBD2 TRBJ2-7 TRBV28 - TGTGCCAGCATAGGGACTAGCAGCGAGCAGTACTTC CASIGTSSEQYF
- TRBJ1-2 TRBV21-1 - TGTGCCAGCAGCAAAGCTTCCCGGGATGGCTACACCTTC CASSKASRDGYTF
TRBD2 TRBJ2-3 TRBV28 - TGTGCCAGCAGTTCGATCGAAGGACTAGCGGGAGGAGGGGATACGCAGTATTTT CASSSIEGLAGGGDTQYF
- TRBJ1-1 TRBV28 - TGTGCCAGCAAGAGTCAGGGTAGGTGGAACACTGAAGCTTTCTTT CASKSQGRWNTEAFF
TRBD1 TRBJ2-1 TRBV23-1 once TGCGCCACCAACTCCTTGGACAGGGTCCAAAATGAGCAGTTCTTC CATNSLDRVQNEQFF
TRBD1 TRBJ1-1 TRBV5-1 - TGCGCCAGCAGCTTGGTTGACAGGGTCGAGATTACTGAAGCTTTCTTT CASSLVDRVEITEAFF
- TRBJ1-5 TRBV5-1 - TGCGCCAGCAGCTTGGACGGAGATAGCAATCAGCCCCAGCATTTT CASSLDGDSNQPQHF
TRBD1 TRBJ2-7 TRBV6-2/TRBV6-3 - TGTGCCAGCAGTTGGGGACAGGGGCACTACGAGCAGTACTTC CASSWGQGHYEQYF
TRBD1 TRBJ1-1 TRBV9 - TGTGCCAGCAGCGCGGGACAGCCGAACACTGAAGCTTTCTTT CASSAGQPNTEAFF
TRBD1 TRBJ1-6 TRBV19 once TGTGCCACCCTGTCTTTTCTCGGACAGGGGGGTAATTCACCCCTCCACTTT CATLSFLGQGGNSPLHF
- TRBJ1-1 TRBV5-4 - TGTGCCAGCAGCTTGGGGGACAACCTGAACACTGAAGCTTTCTTT CASSLGDNLNTEAFF
- TRBJ1-4 TRBV2 once TGTGCCAGCAGTGAAGCAGGGGGATGGTATGAAAAACTGTTTTTT CASSEAGGWYEKLFF
- TRBJ1-2 TRBV4-1 - TGCGCCAGCAGCCAACAAACAGGGAATAGCTACACCTTC CASSQQTGNSYTF
TRBD2 TRBJ2-2 TRBV18 many TGTGCCAGCTCAACTACGAGCGGGAGGGCCCCCCCGAACACCGGGGAGCTGTTTTTT CASSTTSGRAPPNTGELFF
TRBD1 TRBJ1-1 TRBV5-4 - TGTGCCAGCAGCTTGTTTGGGACAGGGGGCCCTAACACTGAAGCTTTCTTT CASSLFGTGGPNTEAFF
TRBD2 TRBJ2-7 TRBV18 - TGTGCCAGCTCACCACAGGCTAGCGGGAGGACCGACAGCTACGAGCAGTACTTC CASSPQASGRTDSYEQYF
TRBD2 TRBJ2-7 TRBV19 few TGTGCCAGTAGTGACTCTAGCGGGAGTGACGAGCAGTACTTC CASSDSSGSDEQYF